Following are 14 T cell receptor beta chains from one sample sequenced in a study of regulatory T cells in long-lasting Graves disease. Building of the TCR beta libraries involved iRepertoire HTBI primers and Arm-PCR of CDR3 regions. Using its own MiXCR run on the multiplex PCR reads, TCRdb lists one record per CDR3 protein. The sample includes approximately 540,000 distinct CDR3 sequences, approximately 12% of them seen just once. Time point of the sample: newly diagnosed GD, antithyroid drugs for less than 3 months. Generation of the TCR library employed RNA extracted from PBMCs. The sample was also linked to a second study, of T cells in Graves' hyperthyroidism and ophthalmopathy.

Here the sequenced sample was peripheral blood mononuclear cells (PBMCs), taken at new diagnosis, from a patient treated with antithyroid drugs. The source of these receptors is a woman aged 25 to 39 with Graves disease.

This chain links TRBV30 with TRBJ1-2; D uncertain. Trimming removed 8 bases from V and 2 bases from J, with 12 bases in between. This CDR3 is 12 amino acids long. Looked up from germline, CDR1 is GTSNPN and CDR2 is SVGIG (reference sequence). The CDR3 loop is CATLWGNYGYTF. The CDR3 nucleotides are TGTGCCACTTTGTGGGGAAACTATGGCTACACCTTC.

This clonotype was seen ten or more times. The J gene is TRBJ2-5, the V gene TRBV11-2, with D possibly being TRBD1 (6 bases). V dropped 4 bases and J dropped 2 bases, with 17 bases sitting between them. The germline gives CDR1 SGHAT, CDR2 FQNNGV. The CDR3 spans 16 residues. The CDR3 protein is CASSSGILGGQETQYF. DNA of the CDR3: TGTGCCAGCAGCTCTGGAATTTTAGGGGGTCAAGAGACCCAGTACTTC.

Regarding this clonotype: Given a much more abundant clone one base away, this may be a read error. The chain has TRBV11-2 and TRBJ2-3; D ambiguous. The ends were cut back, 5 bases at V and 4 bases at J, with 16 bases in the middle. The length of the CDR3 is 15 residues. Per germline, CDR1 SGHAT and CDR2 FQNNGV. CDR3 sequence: CASSRRALVADTQYF. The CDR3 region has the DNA TGTGCCAGCAGCCGACGGGCATTGGTAGCAGATACGCAGTATTTT.

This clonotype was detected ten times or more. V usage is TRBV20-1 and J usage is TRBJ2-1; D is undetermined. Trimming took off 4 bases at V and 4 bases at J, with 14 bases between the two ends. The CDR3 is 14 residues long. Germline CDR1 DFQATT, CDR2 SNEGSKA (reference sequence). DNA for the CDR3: TGCAGTGCTACCCAGTACCGCCTGTACAATGAGCAGTTCTTC. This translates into CSATQYRLYNEQFF.

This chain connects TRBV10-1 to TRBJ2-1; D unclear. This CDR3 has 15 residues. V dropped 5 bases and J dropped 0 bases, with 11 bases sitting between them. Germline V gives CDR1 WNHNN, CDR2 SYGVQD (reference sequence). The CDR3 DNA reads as TGCGCCAGCAGTTCCATCCCGAGCTCCTACAATGAGCAGTTCTTC. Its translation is CASSSIPSSYNEQFF.

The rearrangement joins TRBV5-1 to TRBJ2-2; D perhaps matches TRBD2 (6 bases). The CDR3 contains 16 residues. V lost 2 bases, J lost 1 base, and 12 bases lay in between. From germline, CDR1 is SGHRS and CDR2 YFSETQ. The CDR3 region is CASSFQSGVNTGELFF. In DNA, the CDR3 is TGCGCCAGCAGCTTCCAATCGGGGGTGAACACCGGGGAGCTGTTTTTT.

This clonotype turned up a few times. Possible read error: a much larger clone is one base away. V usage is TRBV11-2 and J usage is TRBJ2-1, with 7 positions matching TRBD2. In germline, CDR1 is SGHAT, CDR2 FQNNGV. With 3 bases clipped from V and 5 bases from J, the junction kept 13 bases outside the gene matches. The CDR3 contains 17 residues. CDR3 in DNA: TGTGCCAGCAGCTTGGGGACTAAGGGGCGGGTTCACAATGAGCAGTTCTTC. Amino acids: CASSLGTKGRVHNEQFF.

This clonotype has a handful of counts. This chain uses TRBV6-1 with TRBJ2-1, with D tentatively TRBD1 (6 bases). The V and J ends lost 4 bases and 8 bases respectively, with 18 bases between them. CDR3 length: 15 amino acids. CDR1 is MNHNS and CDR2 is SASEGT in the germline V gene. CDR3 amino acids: CASSVVQGGRDEQFF. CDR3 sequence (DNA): TGTGCCAGCAGTGTCGTACAGGGTGGTCGGGATGAGCAGTTCTTC.

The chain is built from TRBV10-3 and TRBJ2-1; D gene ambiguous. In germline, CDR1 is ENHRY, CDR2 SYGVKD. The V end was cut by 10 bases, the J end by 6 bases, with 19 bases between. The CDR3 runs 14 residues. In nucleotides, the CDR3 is TGTGCCAGCGCCCCGAGCGACACGGGCAATGAGCAGTTCTTC. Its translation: CASAPSDTGNEQFF.

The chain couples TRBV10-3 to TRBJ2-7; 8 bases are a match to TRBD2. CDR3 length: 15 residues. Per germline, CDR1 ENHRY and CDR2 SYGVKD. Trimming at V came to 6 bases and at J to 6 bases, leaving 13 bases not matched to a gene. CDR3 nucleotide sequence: TGTGCCATCAGACCCAGAGGAGCGGGAGCGCCCGAGCAGTACTTC. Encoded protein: CAIRPRGAGAPEQYF.

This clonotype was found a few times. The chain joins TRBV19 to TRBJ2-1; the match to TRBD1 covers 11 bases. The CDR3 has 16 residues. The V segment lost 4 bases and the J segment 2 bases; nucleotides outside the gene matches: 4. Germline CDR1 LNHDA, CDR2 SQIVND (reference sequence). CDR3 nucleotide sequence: TGTGCCAGTAGTACTGGGACAGGGGGGACCTACAATGAGCAGTTCTTC. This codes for CASSTGTGGTYNEQFF.

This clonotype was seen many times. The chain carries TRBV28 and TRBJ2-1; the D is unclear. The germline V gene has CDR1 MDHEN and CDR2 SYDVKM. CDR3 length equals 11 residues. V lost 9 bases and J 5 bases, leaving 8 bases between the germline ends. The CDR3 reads CARNDHNEQFF. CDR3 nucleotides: TGTGCCAGAAATGATCACAATGAGCAGTTCTTC.

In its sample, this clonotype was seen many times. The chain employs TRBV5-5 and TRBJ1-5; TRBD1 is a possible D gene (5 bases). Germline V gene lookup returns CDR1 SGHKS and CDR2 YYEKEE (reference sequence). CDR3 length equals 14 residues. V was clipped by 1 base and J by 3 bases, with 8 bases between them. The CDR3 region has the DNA TGTGCCAGCAGCTTGCTGACAGTCAATCAGCCCCAGCATTTT. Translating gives CASSLLTVNQPQHF.

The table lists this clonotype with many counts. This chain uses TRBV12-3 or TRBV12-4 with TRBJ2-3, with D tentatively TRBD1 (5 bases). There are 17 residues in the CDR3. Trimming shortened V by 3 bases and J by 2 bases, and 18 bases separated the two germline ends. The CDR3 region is CASSFGSNRLVTDTQYF. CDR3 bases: TGTGCCAGCAGTTTTGGGTCTAACAGGCTAGTCACAGATACGCAGTATTTT.